This TCR beta chain stems from a study of spatial heterogeneity in lung cancer. Study information: Combinations of a unique TCR and a UMI were tallied in raw reads, and on average each appeared more than ten times.

This CDR3 is built from 14 residues. Trimming left V 1 base short and J 4 bases short, with 10 bases between. Looked up from germline, CDR1 is LNHDA and CDR2 is SQIVND (reference sequence). This clonotype has ten or more counts. Individually, TCR cDNA molecules were each labelled with a unique molecular identifier. TCRdb reprocessed the 5' RACE reads via MiXCR and lists one record per CDR3 protein. Here the sample spans under 25,000 distinct CDR3 sequences, roughly 7% being singletons. Time point: sample taken at primary tumor resection. Whole RNA, isolated from tumor, nontumor lung or frozen PBMC, was sequenced without prior sorting. Samples came from 72 TRACERx patients with untreated early-stage lung cancer.

Sample: PBMCs, taken at surgery. The TCR originated in a male donor with early-stage non-small cell lung cancer. This chain joins TRBV19 and TRBJ1-2; a weak D match, TRBD1 (6 bases). The CDR3: CASSIVDSSYGYTF. The DNA of the CDR3 is TGTGCCAGTAGTATAGTGGACAGCTCCTATGGCTACACCTTC. Full variable domain (outside the CDR3, taken from reference TRBV19 and TRBJ1-2): DGGITQSPKYLFRKEGQNVTLSCEQNLNHDAMYWYRQDPGQGLRLIYYSQIVNDFQKGDIAEGYSVSREKKESFPLTVTSAQKNPTAFYLCASSIVDSSYGYTFGSGTRLTVV.